This paragraph reports one TCR beta chain. This clonotype was detected many times. Its specific antigen is unknown. It has no much larger one-base neighbor in the sample; base qualities were not kept. This sample stems from a study of spatial heterogeneity in lung cancer (dated by TCRdb to between 2019 and 2020). About the full investigation: More beta-chain than alpha-chain transcripts were consistently detected, likely reflecting higher beta-chain transcript abundance. In the raw uncorrected reads, each unique combination of TCR and UMI appeared more than ten times on average. Nonsynonymous mutation counts, determined by whole-exome sequencing of tumor tissue, were related to features of the TCR repertoire. In non-small cell lung cancer, the study quantitatively compared TCR alpha and beta repertoires across several tumor regions, matched nontumor lung, and blood. At surgery, both alpha and beta chains were TCR-sequenced in 200 to 250 tumor regions, fewer than 65 matched nontumor lung samples and just over 55 PBMC samples.

The time point label here, explained by the study, means: sample taken at primary tumor resection. Whole RNA extracted from tumor and nontumor lung tissue, or from cryopreserved PBMC samples, was used for TCR sequencing without cell sorting. Donors were around 71 patients with early-stage, untreated non-small cell lung cancer from the lung TRACERx cohort. A patient was chosen for TCR sequencing only when enough RNA was available from at least two tumor regions. The CDR3 numbers 16 residues from cysteine through phenylalanine. CDR3 DNA is the only sequence kept; it has 48 bases, read in frame from the first base. The germline V gene encodes CDR1 ENHRY and CDR2 SYGVKD. V is cut by 5 bases and J by 9 bases, and the space between the germline ends is 23 bases. Broader findings and caveats from the paper: Ubiquitous expanded tumor TCRs showed up in blood more often at tumor resection than at routine follow-up. Additional single-cell paired TCR alpha and beta sequencing was considered necessary to confirm, at a functional level, the hypothesis that regional TCRs recognize regional mutations.

The method was 5' RACE. The sequencer was a NextSeq 500. In the TCR library protocol, a unique molecular identifier was attached to each TCR cDNA molecule so that PCR and sequencing errors could be corrected. The study's processing was this. TCR identification, UMI-based error correction and CDR3 extraction were performed with Decombinator tools. Expanded TCRs were defined as those above a frequency of 2 per 1,000, corresponding to the top 1% of the tumor frequency distribution. Rényi diversity was computed with the R vegan package after subsampling each repertoire 100 times to 5,000 TCRs. To build CDR3 similarity networks, amino acid triplet string-kernel similarity was used, and CDR3s were connected when their pairwise similarity was above 0.82. Through fastp at Q25 and MiXCR, TCRdb rebuilt clones from the public reads, retaining in-frame beta chains. Every entry covers one CDR3 protein and lists the most common genes and DNA from its rows. TCRdb assigned the V and J calls; the authors' analysis was not used. This sample comprises about 48,000 distinct CDR3 sequences, approximately 5% of them detected only once. The ten top clones hold around 10% of the sample.

The sequence came from a male donor with early-stage non-small cell lung cancer. The sequenced sample was PBMCs, obtained at surgery. This chain is built from TRBV10-3 and TRBJ2-1; tentative D gene TRBD1, with 7 bases matching. CDR3 loop: CAISNTGVSAGSEQFF. DNA sequence: TGTGCCATCAGTAATACAGGGGTCTCCGCCGGGAGTGAGCAGTTCTTC.